This T cell receptor beta chain was sequenced during a study of high-grade serous ovarian cancer treatment subgroups. About the study: Each sample yielded on average approximately 7,700 unique TCR beta rearrangements from around 14,000 reads.

V lost 6 bases and J lost 6; bases outside the gene matches: 4. In germline, CDR1 is MNHNY, CDR2 SVGAGI (reference sequence). The CDR3 is made up of 14 amino acids. The tumor samples were collected prior to definitive surgery or chemotherapy. Data came from immunoSEQ multiplex PCR; TCRdb stores just in-frame clones and leaves some out. The top ten clones hold 4.8% of a sample with 6,500 to 7,000 clones, over 60% of them seen once. Sequencing was carried out using tumor tissue. The receptor was isolated from a human donor with high-grade serous ovarian cancer. V gene TRBV6-6 combines with J gene TRBJ2-1, with 11 bases lining up with TRBD2. The CDR3 DNA sequence: TGTGCCAGCAGGTCTAGCGGGGGGCCCAATGAGCAGTTCTTC. As protein: CASRSSGGPNEQFF.